This TCR beta chain was retrieved from a study of monozygotic twins with inflammatory bowel disease. The germline V gene encodes CDR1 SGHTA and CDR2 FQGNSA. This CDR3 spans 15 amino acids. After re-calling the 5' RACE reads, TCRdb lists one entry per CDR3 protein, DNA absent. The table for this sample gives around 370,000 distinct CDR3 sequences. The rearrangement uses TRBV7-2 and TRBJ2-7; there is no DNA to check the TCRdb D call of TRBD2. This receptor was obtained from a human donor with ulcerative colitis or Crohn's disease, or a healthy co-twin of an affected twin (not recorded which). Source material: blood. CDR3 sequence: CASSPSEMATYEQYF.